Below are 27 T cell receptor beta chains sequenced from a single sample in a study of T cell repertoires in cytomegalovirus infection. MiXCR, applied by TCRdb to the reads, yields one record per CDR3 protein. The data contain 350,000 to 500,000 distinct CDR3 sequences, about 33% of them singletons. Sample: PBMCs. The source is a human donor in good health (CMV status not recorded). Some clones in this sample may be carry-over from other donors' samples.

This rearrangement joins TRBV6-2 or TRBV6-3 to TRBJ2-3; D tentatively fits TRBD1 or TRBD2 (6 bases each). Trimming shortened V by 7 bases and J by 5 bases, and 22 bases separated the two germline ends. This CDR3 contains 16 residues. The germline CDR1 and CDR2 sequences are MNHEY and SVGEGT. The CDR3 DNA follows: TGTGCCAGCACCTCCACGGCCCGGGGGCCGGAAGATACGCAGTATTTT. This translates into CASTSTARGPEDTQYF.

This chain uses TRBV2 with TRBJ2-7, with D possibly being TRBD1 (6 bases). From germline, CDR1 is SNHLY and CDR2 FYNNEI. The CDR3 has 12 amino acids. The ends were cut back, 11 bases at V and 2 bases at J, with 13 bases in the middle. The CDR3 reads CASRDTTYEQYF. In nucleotides, the CDR3 is TGTGCCTCCCGGGACACAACCTACGAGCAGTACTTC.

The V call is TRBV2, the J call TRBJ1-4; 8 bases match TRBD1. The CDR3 is 15 amino acids. V lost 4 bases, J lost 3 bases, and 4 bases stayed unmatched. Germline CDR1 is SNHLY and CDR2 is FYNNEI. CDR3 sequence reads: CASSGQGAANEKLFF. CDR3 DNA: TGTGCCAGCAGTGGGCAGGGGGCTGCTAATGAAAAACTGTTTTTT. The full variable domain, with the rest looked up from reference TRBV2 and TRBJ1-4, is EPEVTQTPSHQVTQMGQEVILRCVPISNHLYFYWYRQILGQKVEFLVSFYNNEISEKSEIFDDQFSVERPDGSNFTLKIRSTKLEDSAMYFCASSGQGAANEKLFFGSGTQLSVL.

This clonotype was seen a handful of times. The chain links TRBV20-1 to TRBJ2-7; 10 positions agree with TRBD2. From germline, CDR1 is DFQATT and CDR2 SNEGSKA (reference sequence). The CDR3 has 14 residues. V lost 6 bases to trimming and J lost 3 bases; unmatched junction nucleotides: 8. CDR3 in DNA: TGCAGTGCCCCGAGCGGGGGGGACCTCTACGAGCAGTACTTC. This sequence encodes CSAPSGGDLYEQYF.

This clonotype was seen just once. The chain recombines TRBV19 with TRBJ2-1; D is possibly TRBD1 or TRBD2 (7 bases each). V was trimmed by 3 bases and J by 7 bases, leaving 16 bases between them. CDR3 length: 15 residues. Germline V CDR1 and CDR2: LNHDA, SQIVND (reference sequence). The CDR3 bases are TGTGCCAGTAGTATGAGGCAGGGGGGGGGTAATGAGCAGTTCTTC. The encoded protein is CASSMRQGGGNEQFF.

CDR3 amino acids: CSARPSSPKGEQYF. CDR3 bases: TGCAGTGCTAGGCCCTCGTCTCCGAAGGGCGAGCAGTACTTC. The gene calls are TRBV20-1 and TRBJ2-7, with no clear D. The CDR3 is made up of 14 amino acids. Germline V gene data show CDR1 as DFQATT and CDR2 as SNEGSKA (reference sequence). Trimming removed 3 bases from V and 6 bases from J, with 18 bases in between.

With regard to this clonotype: The CDR3 end shows no conserved phenylalanine or tryptophan, and so a read error is likely. The chain carries TRBV12-5 and TRBJ2-7; D may be TRBD1 (6 bases). Deletions cut 1 base from V and 5 bases from J, with 24 bases between. The CDR3 runs 18 residues. Germline values: CDR1 LGHNT, CDR2 FRNRAP. For the CDR3, the DNA is TGTGCTAGTGGTTTGGCTCCAGGTGGGTACAGGGTAATTGACGAGCAGTACTTA. It translates to CASGLAPGGYRVIDEQYL.

This sequence joins TRBV30 and TRBJ2-1; 9 nucleotides agree with TRBD2. Trimming cost V 3 bases and J 6 bases; bases outside gene matches: 9. The CDR3 has 15 amino acids. CDR1 and CDR2 (germline): GTSNPN, SVGIG (reference sequence). In nucleotides, the CDR3 is TGTGCCTGGAGCCTTAGCGGGGGTCCCTCCAATGAGCAGTTCTTC. Amino acids: CAWSLSGGPSNEQFF.

In its sample, this clonotype was seen a few times. The V gene is TRBV20-1, the J gene TRBJ2-7, with a possible D match to TRBD1 (6 bases). Germline-derived CDR1 and CDR2 are DFQATT and SNEGSKA (reference sequence). This CDR3 region has 14 residues. Trimming removed 3 bases from V and 2 bases from J, with 14 bases in between. CDR3 nucleotides: TGCAGTGCTAGGTACCAGGGGCGCACCTACGAGCAGTACTTC. It is translated as CSARYQGRTYEQYF.

This clonotype has only a few counts. The V call is TRBV12-3 or TRBV12-4, the J call TRBJ2-6; 10 nucleotides align to TRBD1. Trimming took 5 bases from V and 2 from J; bases not matched to a gene: 9. The CDR3 has 18 amino acids. The CDR3 sequence is CASSPRDRGPTGANVLTF. The CDR3 DNA follows: TGTGCCAGCAGTCCCCGGGACAGGGGTCCTACTGGGGCCAACGTCCTGACTTTC.

This clonotype was detected ten times or more. The V call is TRBV7-8, the J call TRBJ2-1; 7 positions match TRBD2. Germline lookup yields CDR1 SGHVS and CDR2 FQNEAQ. CDR3 length: 17 amino acids. Trimming cost V 3 bases and J 3 bases; bases outside gene matches: 11. CDR3 sequence reads: CASSFLPAGEVYNEQFF. The CDR3 DNA is TGTGCCAGCAGCTTTCTACCTGCGGGGGAGGTCTACAATGAGCAGTTCTTC. Full variable domain (missing parts from reference TRBV7-8 and TRBJ2-1): GAGVSQSPRYKVAKRGQDVALRCDPISGHVSLFWYQQALGQGPEFLTYFQNEAQLDKSGLPSDRFFAERPEGSVSTLKIQRTQQEDSAVYLCASSFLPAGEVYNEQFFGPGTRLTVL.

The V and J genes are TRBV4-3 and TRBJ1-1, with a tentative D call TRBD1 (5 bases). V dropped 1 base and J dropped 3 bases, with 12 bases sitting between them. This CDR3 is built from 15 residues. Germline V lookup: CDR1 LGHNA, CDR2 YSLEER. The CDR3 sequence: CASSQVLGLDTEAFF. CDR3 nucleotides: TGCGCCAGCAGCCAAGTCCTGGGGCTGGACACTGAAGCTTTCTTT.

This chain uses TRBV6-6 with TRBJ1-1, with 11 nucleotides matching TRBD1. V gave up 2 bases and J gave up 4 bases; unmatched junction bases: 9. The CDR3 is made up of 17 amino acids. Germline V CDR1 and CDR2: MNHNY, SVGAGI (reference sequence). The CDR3 DNA sequence: TGTGCCAGCAGTTACCCCCGGACAGGGGGCGGGAGCACTGAAGCTTTCTTT. Translating it yields CASSYPRTGGGSTEAFF.

CDR3 in amino acids: CSAILAGVYNEQFF. DNA for the CDR3: TGCAGTGCTATTCTAGCGGGGGTCTACAATGAGCAGTTCTTC. This sequence joins TRBV20-1 and TRBJ2-1, with TRBD2 matching 10 bases. V trimming: 4 bases; J trimming: 3 bases; junction bases outside the gene matches: 3. The CDR3 spans 14 residues. Germline loops: CDR1 DFQATT, CDR2 SNEGSKA (reference sequence).

This clonotype has only a few counts. The genes are TRBV6-5 and TRBJ2-5, with 7 bases matching TRBD2. Trimming cost V 0 bases and J 5 bases; bases outside gene matches: 15. In germline, CDR1 is MNHEY, CDR2 SVGAGI. This CDR3 has 18 amino acids. CDR3 coding DNA: TGTGCCAGCAGTTACTCGTCGCCAGCGGGGAGACCCTGGGAGACCCAGTACTTC. This gives the protein CASSYSSPAGRPWETQYF.

This sequence joins TRBV19 and TRBJ1-1; no clear D. The CDR3 has 16 amino acids. V lost 3 bases and J lost 1, with 15 bases in between. Germline values: CDR1 LNHDA, CDR2 SQIVND (reference sequence). The CDR3 loop is CASSILLREGNTEAFF. The CDR3 coding sequence is TGTGCCAGTAGTATCCTATTGAGAGAGGGGAACACTGAAGCTTTCTTT.

This clonotype turned up a few times. The chain couples TRBV6-5 to TRBJ1-3; D is possibly TRBD1 (5 bases). The CDR3 runs 14 residues. V shed 3 bases and J shed 2 bases, with 8 bases lying between them. Germline assignment: CDR1 MNHEY and CDR2 SVGAGI. Here the CDR3 reads CASSYQGAGNTIYF. The CDR3 DNA follows: TGTGCCAGCAGTTATCAAGGGGCTGGAAACACCATATATTTT.

The V and J genes are TRBV10-3 and TRBJ2-5; 8 nucleotides match TRBD1. The CDR3 is 17 amino acids. Germline assignment: CDR1 ENHRY and CDR2 SYGVKD. The V segment lost 3 bases and the J segment 0 bases; nucleotides outside the gene matches: 9. In nucleotides, the CDR3 is TGTGCCATCAGTGACTGGGGGACAGGACAGTACCAAGAGACCCAGTACTTC. This translates into CAISDWGTGQYQETQYF.

Comment on this clonotype: The junction does not match germline at one end; this may be a read error. This chain connects TRBV28 to TRBJ2-4, with 7 nucleotides matching TRBD2. Per germline, CDR1 MDHEN and CDR2 SYDVKM. This CDR3 comprises 16 residues. The DNA for the CDR3 is TGTGCCAGCAATTCGCCCGGGACTACAGCCCAAAACATTCAGTACTTC. Amino acid sequence: CASNSPGTTAQNIQYF.

This clonotype occurred a few times. The gene calls are TRBV20-1 and TRBJ2-3; D unclear. The germline gives CDR1 DFQATT, CDR2 SNEGSKA (reference sequence). Trimming removed 6 bases from V and 3 bases from J, with 16 bases in between. CDR3 size: 14 residues. The CDR3 loop is CSAETDGQTDTQYF. The DNA of the CDR3 is TGCAGTGCAGAAACTGACGGGCAAACAGATACGCAGTATTTT.

The chain combines TRBV6-6 with TRBJ1-1; 8 positions match TRBD1. Germline V lookup: CDR1 MNHNY, CDR2 SVGAGI (reference sequence). V lost 5 bases and J lost 0; bases outside the gene matches: 11. The CDR3 sequence is 17 residues long. CDR3 nucleotide sequence: TGTGCCAGCAGTCCCCTTCGGACAGGGAGATTGAACACTGAAGCTTTCTTT. Residues: CASSPLRTGRLNTEAFF.

This clonotype was picked up one time. The rearrangement links TRBV12-3 or TRBV12-4 to TRBJ1-5; the D is unclear. The CDR3 sequence is 15 residues long. The V end was cut by 2 bases, the J end by 4 bases, with 12 bases between. The CDR3 DNA sequence: TGTGCCAGCAGTTTAATTTTAAAGGGTAATCAGCCCCAGCATTTT. It yields the protein CASSLILKGNQPQHF.

This clonotype was found a few times. The junction shows a germline mismatch at one end, possibly a read error. The chain recombines TRBV12-3 or TRBV12-4 with TRBJ2-7, with TRBD1 matching over 11 bases. This CDR3 region has 12 residues. The CDR3 DNA follows: TGTGCCAGCAGTTGGGGGGGACAGGGGGAAATCTTC. It yields the protein CASSWGGQGEIF.

J is TRBJ2-6 and V is TRBV11-1, with D uncertain. Germline V gene sequence: CDR1 SGHAT, CDR2 FQDESV (reference sequence). V gave up 1 base and J gave up 0 bases, with 7 bases separating them. The CDR3 length is 16 residues. In nucleotides, the CDR3 is TGTGCCAGCAGCTTAGTATCCACCTCTGGGGCCAACGTCCTGACTTTC. Amino acids: CASSLVSTSGANVLTF.

J is TRBJ2-2 and V is TRBV6-2 or TRBV6-3; D gene ambiguous. The germline gives CDR1 MNHEY, CDR2 SVGEGT. The V end was cut by 3 bases, the J end by 6 bases, with 8 bases between. The CDR3 length is 13 residues. CDR3 coding DNA: TGTGCCAGCAGTTATACCAGCCCCGGGGAGCTGTTTTTT. Residues: CASSYTSPGELFF.

The chain employs TRBV5-5 and TRBJ2-7; TRBD2 is a possible D gene (6 bases). V was shortened by 4 bases and J by 1 base, with 18 bases between the two germline ends. This CDR3 is built from 16 residues. Per the germline V gene, CDR1 is SGHKS and CDR2 is YYEKEE (reference sequence). As DNA, the CDR3 is TGTGCCAGCAGCCCTGGGGTTGGGGGGTGGTCCTACGAGCAGTACTTC. As protein: CASSPGVGGWSYEQYF.

This clonotype was observed once. This sequence joins TRBV7-2 and TRBJ2-4; perhaps D is TRBD1 or TRBD2 (6 bases each). CDR1 and CDR2 (germline): SGHTA, FQGNSA. The CDR3 sequence is 15 residues long. Trimming cost V 7 bases and J 5 bases, with 18 bases left between them. The CDR3 region is CASIPHTGGQNIQYF. DNA of the CDR3: TGTGCCAGCATCCCACACACCGGGGGCCAAAACATTCAGTACTTC.